These 8 T cell receptor beta chains came from one sample sequenced in a study of blood T cell repertoires in COVID-19. TCRdb's table, derived via immunoSEQ multiplex PCR, lists solely in-frame clones and lacks some. The profile covers under 300,000 clones, with more than 85% appearing a single time and approximately 7.2% taken by the ten largest. Input material: peripheral blood. The receptors shown here come from a woman in her seventies with active or convalescent COVID-19.

The chain carries TRBV19 and TRBJ1-2; possibly TRBD1 for D (5 bases). The CDR3 has 12 amino acids. V lost 5 bases to trimming and J lost 1 base, with 5 bases between them. The germline V gene encodes CDR1 LNHDA and CDR2 SQIVND (reference sequence). The CDR3, as DNA: TGTGCCAGTAGTGACAGTAACTATGGCTACACCTTC. Protein product: CASSDSNYGYTF.

V usage is TRBV6-2 or TRBV6-3 and J usage is TRBJ1-6; 8 nucleotides match TRBD1. Germline CDR1 is MNHEY and CDR2 is SVGEGT. The V and J ends lost 5 bases and 6 bases, in that order; junction bases with no gene match: 3. This CDR3 is built from 14 residues. The CDR3 DNA sequence: TGTGCCAGCAGTGGACAGGGCGGTAATTCACCCCTCCACTTT. As protein: CASSGQGGNSPLHF.

V is TRBV20-1 and J is TRBJ1-3; D uncertain. The germline gives CDR1 DFQATT, CDR2 SNEGSKA (reference sequence). Trimming took 3 bases from V and 6 from J, leaving 15 bases between them. CDR3 length equals 14 residues. Here the CDR3 reads CSASSGSTLNTIYF. The CDR3 DNA reads as TGCAGTGCTAGTTCCGGGAGCACCCTAAACACCATATATTTT.

Points on this clone: A read error may produce the germline difference seen at one junction end. The chain carries TRBV7-2 and TRBJ1-2, with D possibly matching TRBD1 (5 bases). The CDR3 contains 10 residues. Per the germline V gene, CDR1 is SGHTA and CDR2 is FQGNSA. The CDR3 here is CASSPLRGSF. Here the CDR3 DNA reads TGTGCCAGCAGCCCCCTTAGGGGAAGCTTC.

CDR3 bases: TGTGCCAGTAGTATGAACGGGGGTGGTCAGCCCCAGCATTTT. Translated, it gives CASSMNGGGQPQHF. This chain connects TRBV19 to TRBJ1-5; a weak D match, TRBD1 (5 bases). Germline V lookup: CDR1 LNHDA, CDR2 SQIVND (reference sequence). CDR3 length: 14 residues. The ends were cut back, 3 bases at V and 6 bases at J, with 12 bases in the middle.

This chain links TRBV4-3 with TRBJ1-2; no firm D call. From germline, CDR1 is LGHNA and CDR2 YSLEER. V was cut by 1 base and J by 2 bases, with 14 bases left in between. CDR3 length: 16 amino acids. The CDR3 DNA reads as TGCGCCAGCAGCCAAGTCATAGGGAGGGTCAACTATGGCTACACCTTC. Protein product: CASSQVIGRVNYGYTF.

This chain links TRBV4-3 with TRBJ1-1; D might be TRBD1 (5 bases). This CDR3 has 17 amino acids. Germline V gives CDR1 LGHNA, CDR2 YSLEER. V dropped 1 base and J dropped 1 base, with 16 bases sitting between them. DNA for the CDR3: TGCGCCAGCAGCCAAGGGTTGGAGGGGCGGCGGAACACTGAAGCTTTCTTT. Protein sequence: CASSQGLEGRRNTEAFF.

V is TRBV5-1 and J is TRBJ1-3; D uncertain. Germline CDR1 SGHRS, CDR2 YFSETQ. This CDR3 spans 14 amino acids. The germline V and J ends were trimmed by 0 bases and 2 bases, with 6 bases remaining between them. CDR3 sequence: CASSLGGTGNTIYF. In nucleotides, the CDR3 is TGCGCCAGCAGCTTGGGTGGCACTGGAAACACCATATATTTT.